This is a list of T cell receptor beta chains from one sample in a study of T cells in Graves' hyperthyroidism and ophthalmopathy. Via MiXCR, TCRdb re-called the multiplex PCR reads, giving one row per CDR3 protein. The repertoire has around 420,000 distinct CDR3 sequences, about a sixth of them found once; the top ten carry about 14%. Sequenced input: blood. The receptors were sampled from a woman in her late teens or twenties with Graves' hyperthyroidism. CDR3s include the opening cysteine and the closing phenylalanine or tryptophan. A D gene is named only where the DNA matches it firmly. Only part of the rows carry a size: once, few, many, or a class if the clone is expanded.

d_call	v_call	j_call	clone_size	cdr3_nt	cdr3_aa
.	TRBV18	TRBJ1-2	.	TGTGCCAGCTCACTAGACTCTTCCCGGTATGGCTACACCTTC	CASSLDSSRYGYTF
.	TRBV6-2/TRBV6-3	TRBJ2-7	many	TGTGCCAGCAGTCTAACTTATTCCGAGCAGTACTTC	CASSLTYSEQYF
TRBD1	TRBV10-3	TRBJ2-2	.	TGTGCCATCAGTGGCCCCCGGACAGGGCCTAACACCGGGGAGCTGTTTTTT	CAISGPRTGPNTGELFF
.	TRBV13	TRBJ1-6	few	TGTGCCAGCAGCCTGGACGGGTGGAATTCACCCCTCCACTTT	CASSLDGWNSPLHF
.	TRBV6-2/TRBV6-3	TRBJ1-5	few	TGTGCCAGCACCTCACTTGGGTACGCGGAGCATTTT	CASTSLGYAEHF
.	TRBV5-8	TRBJ2-4	.	TGTGCCAGCAGTATACAGGGACTAGCCAAAAACATTCAGTACTTC	CASSIQGLAKNIQYF
.	TRBV6-2/TRBV6-3	TRBJ1-2	many	TGTGCCAGCAGAACAAAGAGGAGAAACTATGGCTACACCTTC	CASRTKRRNYGYTF
TRBD2	TRBV5-1	TRBJ2-3	few	TGCGCCAGCAGCTTTAGCGGGGGGGCCGGGGATACGCAGTATTTT	CASSFSGGAGDTQYF
.	TRBV7-8	TRBJ2-1	many	TGTGCCAGCAGCTCGCCATCAAGGACCCGTTTCCGCTACAATGAGCAGTTCTTC	CASSSPSRTRFRYNEQFF
TRBD1	TRBV7-7	TRBJ2-5	.	TGTGCTAGCAGCTTCCGGGACAGGGGTCAAGAGACCCAGTACTTC	CASSFRDRGQETQYF
.	TRBV2	TRBJ2-1	many	TGTGCCAGCTTTGCGGCCTACAATGAGCAGTTCTTC	CASFAAYNEQFF
.	TRBV20-1	TRBJ2-2	many	TGCAGTGCTAGGAAGCAGGGGTCTTTAGCGAACACCGGGGAGCTGTTTTTT	CSARKQGSLANTGELFF
TRBD1	TRBV28	TRBJ1-1	many	TGTGCCAGCAGTTTTAATTCTCGGACAGGGAAAGCTTTCTTT	CASSFNSRTGKAFF
TRBD1	TRBV12-3/TRBV12-4	TRBJ2-2	.	TGTGCCAGCAGACCCCTACAGGGGGCTAGCACCGGGGAGCTGTTTTTT	CASRPLQGASTGELFF
.	TRBV7-8	TRBJ2-6	.	TGTGCCAGCAGCCCCAGGGGAAGGGGGTTCTCTGGGGCCAACGTCCTGACTTTC	CASSPRGRGFSGANVLTF
TRBD1	TRBV7-9	TRBJ2-2	.	TGTGCCACCCCGGCGACAGGGGCCGGGGAGCTGTTTTTT	CATPATGAGELFF
.	TRBV12-3/TRBV12-4	TRBJ2-2	.	TGTGCCAGCAGTCCCCCGGCGAACACCGGGGAGCCGTTTTTT	CASSPPANTGEPFF
.	TRBV12-3/TRBV12-4	TRBJ1-3	few	TGTGCCAGCACCCTAGGTTATGGGTCAGGAAACACCATATATTTT	CASTLGYGSGNTIYF
.	TRBV3-1	TRBJ2-1	many	TGTGCCAGCAGCCAAGGTAGAGGGAGGAGGTCCTACAATGAGCAGTTCTTC	CASSQGRGRRSYNEQFF
.	TRBV11-2	TRBJ2-1	many	TGTGCCAGCAGACCGCTTCGGGGATTCGAAAGGGAGGCGTTCTTC	CASRPLRGFEREAFF
.	TRBV10-3	TRBJ1-1	many	TGTGCCATCAGTCGGGAGGGAGGGGACACTGAAGCTTTCTTT	CAISREGGDTEAFF
.	TRBV27	TRBJ1-5	many	TGTGCCAGCAGTTTAGCAGGGGCGAGGAATCAGCCCCAGCATTTT	CASSLAGARNQPQHF
TRBD1	TRBV6-2/TRBV6-3	TRBJ2-7	.	TGTGCCAGCAGTTCGCCACTCCGGGACAGGTCCTACGAGCAGTACTTC	CASSSPLRDRSYEQYF
.	TRBV2	TRBJ1-3	many	TGTGCCAGCAGTGAAGAATTACCTTCTGGAAACACCATATATTTT	CASSEELPSGNTIYF
TRBD1	TRBV20-1	TRBJ2-7	many	TGCAGTGCTAGGGACAGGGGGCGATGGACCTACGAGCAGTACTTC	CSARDRGRWTYEQYF
.	TRBV20-1	TRBJ1-2	.	TGCAGTGCTAGGGGTAGGCCTTATGGCTACACCTTC	CSARGRPYGYTF
.	TRBV10-3	TRBJ1-3	.	TGTGCCATCAGTGAAAAGGGGACCGACTCTGGAAACACCATATATTTT	CAISEKGTDSGNTIYF
.	TRBV13	TRBJ2-1	.	TGTGCCAGCAGCTTAAACTGGAGTCCGAACAATGAGCAGTTCTTC	CASSLNWSPNNEQFF
TRBD2	TRBV24-1	TRBJ2-1	.	TGTGCCACCTGGGACTACGCTCGATATGTGGAGCAGTTCTTC	CATWDYARYVEQFF
TRBD1	TRBV29-1	TRBJ2-7	many	TGCAGCGTTAGTGGACAGGGGTTCTACGAGCAGTACTTC	CSVSGQGFYEQYF
TRBD2	TRBV6-1	TRBJ2-5	.	TGTGCCAGCAGGGCGGGGGGAGGGGGAGAGACCCAGTACTTC	CASRAGGGGETQYF
TRBD1	TRBV6-4	TRBJ1-1	.	TGTGCCAGCAGTTTCGGGACAGCTACTGAAGCTTTCTTT	CASSFGTATEAFF
TRBD2	TRBV5-1	TRBJ2-3	many	TGCGCCAGCAGCGAGTTAGCGGGAGGCTCAAGTACGCAGTATTTT	CASSELAGGSSTQYF
.	TRBV10-3	TRBJ2-5	few	TGTGCCATCAGTGAGCAAGAGACCCAGTACTTC	CAISEQETQYF
.	TRBV15	TRBJ2-7	.	TGTGCCACCAGAGACGAGGGGGGGCCTTCCTACGAGCAGTACTTC	CATRDEGGPSYEQYF
TRBD2	TRBV7-2	TRBJ2-5	many	TGTGCCAGCAGCTTAATCGGGGGGGCCGAGGAGACCCAGTACTTC	CASSLIGGAEETQYF
TRBD1	TRBV12-3/TRBV12-4	TRBJ1-5	many	TGTGCCAGCAGTTCACAGGGGCAGGATCAGCCCCAGCATTTT	CASSSQGQDQPQHF
.	TRBV3-1	TRBJ2-7	many	TGTGCCAGCAGCCAAGTCCCAGGGGCGACCTACGAGCAGTACTTC	CASSQVPGATYEQYF
.	TRBV20-1	TRBJ2-5	many	TGCAGTGCTAGAGATCTGGTCAGGGAGACCCAGTACTTC	CSARDLVRETQYF
TRBD1	TRBV5-1	TRBJ1-2	few	TGCGCCAGCAGCTTAACTACCGGGACAGGGTATCCTAACTATGGCTACACCTTC	CASSLTTGTGYPNYGYTF
TRBD1	TRBV20-1	TRBJ1-6	few	TGCAGTGCCAACCCCGTACAGGGGGCTTCGTACGCCCTCCACTTT	CSANPVQGASYALHF
TRBD1	TRBV20-1	TRBJ2-5	few	TGCAGTGCTAGAGCACGTGGGACAGGCCAGGAGACCCAGTACTTC	CSARARGTGQETQYF
TRBD1	TRBV5-5	TRBJ1-3	.	TGTGCCAGCCATGAAGGGGGCCGAAACACCATATATTTT	CASHEGGRNTIYF
TRBD1	TRBV7-3	TRBJ1-1	many	TGTGCCAGCAGCCCACAGACAGGGAAACTCTCCACTGAAGCTTTCTTT	CASSPQTGKLSTEAFF
TRBD2	TRBV18	TRBJ2-7	.	TGTGCCAGCTCGCAGTCCGGGACTAGCGGGGGGCCCAACGAGCAGTACTTC	CASSQSGTSGGPNEQYF
TRBD1	TRBV20-1	TRBJ1-1	few	TGCAGTGCTAGAGGTGGCCCATGGGGGACAGGGGGCTTGAGCACTGAAGCTTTCTTT	CSARGGPWGTGGLSTEAFF
.	TRBV20-1	TRBJ1-5	.	TGCAGTGTCCCTCTTGGGGGCGCGGGTCAGCCCCAGCATTTT	CSVPLGGAGQPQHF
TRBD1	TRBV7-3	TRBJ2-1	few	TGTGCCAGCAGCTTTGACAGGGGGCGGAATGAGCAGTTCTTC	CASSFDRGRNEQFF
TRBD2	TRBV27	TRBJ2-7	.	TGTGCCAGCAGTTTTTCTAGCGGGGAGAAGCTCTACGAGCAGTACTTC	CASSFSSGEKLYEQYF
TRBD2	TRBV20-1	TRBJ2-4	.	TGCAGTGCGGGTGAAGGCCGGGAGGCTAAGTACTTC	CSAGEGREAKYF
.	TRBV25-1	TRBJ1-1	few	TGTGCCACCAGGGCGGAGGGCGGGGGCCTTGATTTCTTT	CATRAEGGGLDFF
.	TRBV6-5	TRBJ1-1	.	TGTGCCAGCAGTTACGCGGGGATTAGGGACACTGAAGCTTTCTTT	CASSYAGIRDTEAFF
.	TRBV9	TRBJ1-5	few	TGTGCCAGCTCGACGGGAAATAGCAATCAGCCCCAGCATTTT	CASSTGNSNQPQHF